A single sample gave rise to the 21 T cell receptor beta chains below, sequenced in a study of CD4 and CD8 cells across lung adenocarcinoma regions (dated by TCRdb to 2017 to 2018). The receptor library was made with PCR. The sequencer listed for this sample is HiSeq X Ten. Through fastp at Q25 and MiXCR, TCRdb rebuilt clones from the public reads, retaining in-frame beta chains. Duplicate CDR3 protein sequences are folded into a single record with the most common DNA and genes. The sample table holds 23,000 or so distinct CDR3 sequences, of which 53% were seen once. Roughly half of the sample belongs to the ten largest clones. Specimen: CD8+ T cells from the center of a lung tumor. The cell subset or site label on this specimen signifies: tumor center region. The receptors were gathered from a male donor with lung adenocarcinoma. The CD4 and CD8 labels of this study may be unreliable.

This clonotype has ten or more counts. The CDR3 reads CASTLGRNSYEQYF. In DNA, the CDR3 is TGCGCCAGCACCCTAGGGCGCAACTCCTACGAGCAGTACTTC. The chain is built from TRBV5-1 and TRBJ2-7; no clear D gene. Germline CDR1 SGHRS, CDR2 YFSETQ. V lost 6 bases, J lost 0 bases, and 13 bases lay in between. The CDR3 sequence is 14 residues long.

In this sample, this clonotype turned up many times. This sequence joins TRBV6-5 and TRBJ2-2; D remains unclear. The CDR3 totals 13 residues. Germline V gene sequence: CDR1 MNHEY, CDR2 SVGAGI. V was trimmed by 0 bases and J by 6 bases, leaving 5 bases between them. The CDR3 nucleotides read TGTGCCAGCAGTTACTCCCGGTCCGGGGAGCTGTTTTTT. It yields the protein CASSYSRSGELFF.

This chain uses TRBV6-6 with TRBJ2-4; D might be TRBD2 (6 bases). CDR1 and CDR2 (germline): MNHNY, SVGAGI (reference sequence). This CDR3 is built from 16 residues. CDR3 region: CVSSGSGVCAKNTQYF. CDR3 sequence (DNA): TGTGTGAGCAGCGGCTCGGGGGTGTGTGCCAAAAATACGCAGTACTTC.

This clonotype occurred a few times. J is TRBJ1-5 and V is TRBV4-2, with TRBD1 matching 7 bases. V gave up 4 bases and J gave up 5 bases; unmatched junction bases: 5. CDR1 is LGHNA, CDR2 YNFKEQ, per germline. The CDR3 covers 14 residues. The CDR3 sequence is CASSPGGGDQPQHF. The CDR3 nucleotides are TGTGCCAGCAGCCCAGGGGGAGGCGATCAGCCCCAGCATTTT.

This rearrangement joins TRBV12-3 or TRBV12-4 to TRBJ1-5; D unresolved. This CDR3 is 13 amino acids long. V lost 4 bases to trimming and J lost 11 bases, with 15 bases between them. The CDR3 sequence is CASSYPGEKTQHF. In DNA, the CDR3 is TGTGCCAGCAGTTACCCCGGGGAGAAGACCCAGCATTTT.

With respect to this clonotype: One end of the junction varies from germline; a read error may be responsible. The CDR3 spells CASSETWTSGTKELFF. CDR3 nucleotide sequence: TGTGCCAGCAGTGAAACGTGGACTAGCGGGACCAAGGAGCTGTTTTTC. The chain employs TRBV6-1 and TRBJ2-1, with 12 nucleotides matching TRBD2. CDR3 length equals 16 residues. CDR1 and CDR2 (germline): MNHNS, SASEGT.

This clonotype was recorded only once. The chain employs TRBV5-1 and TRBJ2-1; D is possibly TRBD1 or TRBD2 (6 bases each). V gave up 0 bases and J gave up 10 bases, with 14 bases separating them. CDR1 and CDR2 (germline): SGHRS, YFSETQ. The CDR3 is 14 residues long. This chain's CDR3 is CASSLAGGLGEQFF. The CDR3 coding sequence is TGCGCCAGCAGCTTGGCCGGGGGCTTGGGCGAGCAGTTCTTC.

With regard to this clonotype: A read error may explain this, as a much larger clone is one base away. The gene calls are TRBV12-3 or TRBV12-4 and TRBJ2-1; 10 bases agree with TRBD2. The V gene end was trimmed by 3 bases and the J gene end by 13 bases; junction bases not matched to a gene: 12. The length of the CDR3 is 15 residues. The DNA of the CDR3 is TGTGCCAGCAGTTTGGCTAGCGGGAGTCGAGAGACCCAGTTCTTC. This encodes CASSLASGSRETQFF.

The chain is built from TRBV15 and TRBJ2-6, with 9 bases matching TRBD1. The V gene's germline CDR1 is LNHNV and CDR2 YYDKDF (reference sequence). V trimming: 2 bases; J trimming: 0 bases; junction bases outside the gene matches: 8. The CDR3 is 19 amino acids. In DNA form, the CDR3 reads TGTGCCACCAGCAGATACTTGGGACAGGGCAGCTCTGGGGCCAACGTCCTGACTTTC. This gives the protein CATSRYLGQGSSGANVLTF.

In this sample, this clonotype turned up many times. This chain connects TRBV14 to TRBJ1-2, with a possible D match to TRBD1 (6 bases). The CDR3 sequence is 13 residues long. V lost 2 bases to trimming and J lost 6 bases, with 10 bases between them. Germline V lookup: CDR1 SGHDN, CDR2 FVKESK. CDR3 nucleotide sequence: TGTGCCAGCAGCCAACTTGGGGGGCATGGCTACACCTTC. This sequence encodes CASSQLGGHGYTF.

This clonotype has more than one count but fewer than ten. CDR3 nucleotides: TGTGCCAGCAGCGAAGGGACGCCAGATACGCAGTATTTT. Protein: CASSEGTPDTQYF. The chain couples TRBV9 to TRBJ2-3, with D perhaps TRBD1 or TRBD2 (5 bases each). The CDR3 covers 13 residues. In germline, CDR1 is SGDLS, CDR2 YYNGEE. The V end lost 3 bases, the J end lost 4 bases, and 9 bases lay between the germline ends.

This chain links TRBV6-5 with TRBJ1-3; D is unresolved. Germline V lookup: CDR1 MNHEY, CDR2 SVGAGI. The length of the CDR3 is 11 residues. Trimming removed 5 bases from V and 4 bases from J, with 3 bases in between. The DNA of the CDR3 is TGTGCCAGCAGTAACGGAAACACCATATATTTT. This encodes CASSNGNTIYF.

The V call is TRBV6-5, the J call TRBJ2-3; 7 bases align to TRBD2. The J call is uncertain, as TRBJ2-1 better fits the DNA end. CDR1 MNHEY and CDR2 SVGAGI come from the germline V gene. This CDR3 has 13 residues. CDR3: CASSSRTSTEQFF. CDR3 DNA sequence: TGTGCCAGCAGTTCAAGGACTAGTACTGAGCAGTTCTTC.

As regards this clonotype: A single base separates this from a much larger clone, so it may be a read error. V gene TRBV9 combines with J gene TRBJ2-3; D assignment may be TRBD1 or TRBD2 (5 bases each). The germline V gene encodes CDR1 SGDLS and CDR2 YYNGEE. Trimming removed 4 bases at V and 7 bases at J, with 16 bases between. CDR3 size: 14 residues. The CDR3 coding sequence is TGTGCCAGCAGCATAGCTTTTGAGGGGAATACGCAGTATTTT. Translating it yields CASSIAFEGNTQYF.

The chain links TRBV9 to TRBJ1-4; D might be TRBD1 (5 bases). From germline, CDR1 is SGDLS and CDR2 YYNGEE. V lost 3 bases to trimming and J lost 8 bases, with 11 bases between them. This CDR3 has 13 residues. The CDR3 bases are TGTGCCAGCAGCGAAGGGGTCCGGGAAAAACTGTTTTTT. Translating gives CASSEGVREKLFF.

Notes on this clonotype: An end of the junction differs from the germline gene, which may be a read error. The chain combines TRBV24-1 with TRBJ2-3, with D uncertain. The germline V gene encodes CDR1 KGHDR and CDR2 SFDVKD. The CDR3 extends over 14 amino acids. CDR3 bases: TGTGCGGGCAGTGGGGTAGCTGACACAGAGACGCAGTATTTT. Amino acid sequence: CAGSGVADTETQYF.

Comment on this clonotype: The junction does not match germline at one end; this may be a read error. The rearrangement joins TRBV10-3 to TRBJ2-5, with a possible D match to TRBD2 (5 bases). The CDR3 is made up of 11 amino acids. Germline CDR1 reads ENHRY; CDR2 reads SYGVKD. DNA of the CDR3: TGTGCCATCGGAGGCACAGATACCCAGTACTTT. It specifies CAIGGTDTQYF.

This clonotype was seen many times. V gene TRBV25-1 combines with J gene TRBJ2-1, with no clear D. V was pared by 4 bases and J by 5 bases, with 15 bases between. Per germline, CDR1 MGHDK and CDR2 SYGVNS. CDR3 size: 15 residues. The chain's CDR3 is CASSAVGWLDNEQFF. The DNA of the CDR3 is TGTGCCAGCAGTGCGGTGGGTTGGCTAGACAATGAGCAGTTCTTC. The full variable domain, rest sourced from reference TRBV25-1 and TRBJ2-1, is EADIYQTPRYLVIGTGKKITLECSQTMGHDKMYWYQQDPGMELHLIHYSYGVNSTEKGDLSSESTVSRIRTEHFPLTLESARPSHTSQYLCASSAVGWLDNEQFFGPGTRLTVL.

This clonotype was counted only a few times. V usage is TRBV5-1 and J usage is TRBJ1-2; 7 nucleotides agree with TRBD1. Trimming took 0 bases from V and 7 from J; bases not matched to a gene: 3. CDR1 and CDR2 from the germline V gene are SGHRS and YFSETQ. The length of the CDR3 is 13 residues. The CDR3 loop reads CASSLGTGIGYTF. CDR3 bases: TGCGCCAGCAGCTTGGGGACAGGAATTGGCTACACCTTC. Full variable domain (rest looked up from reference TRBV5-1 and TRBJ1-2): KAGVTQTPRYLIKTRGQQVTLSCSPISGHRSVSWYQQTPGQGLQFLFEYFSETQRNKGNFPGRFSGRQFSNSRSEMNVSTLELGDSALYLCASSLGTGIGYTFGSGTRLTVV.

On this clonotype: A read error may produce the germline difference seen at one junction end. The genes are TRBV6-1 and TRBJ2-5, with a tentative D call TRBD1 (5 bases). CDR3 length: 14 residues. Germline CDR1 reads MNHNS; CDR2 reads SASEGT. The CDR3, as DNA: TGTGCGGGGCGTGGGGCGCGTGACACAGAGACGCAGTACTTC. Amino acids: CAGRGARDTETQYF.

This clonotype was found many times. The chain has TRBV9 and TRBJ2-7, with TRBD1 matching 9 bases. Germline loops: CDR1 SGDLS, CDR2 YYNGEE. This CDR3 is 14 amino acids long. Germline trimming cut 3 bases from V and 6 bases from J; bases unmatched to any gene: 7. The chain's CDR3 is CASSAGTGIGEQYF. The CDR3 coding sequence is TGTGCCAGCAGCGCCGGGACAGGGATTGGCGAGCAGTACTTC.